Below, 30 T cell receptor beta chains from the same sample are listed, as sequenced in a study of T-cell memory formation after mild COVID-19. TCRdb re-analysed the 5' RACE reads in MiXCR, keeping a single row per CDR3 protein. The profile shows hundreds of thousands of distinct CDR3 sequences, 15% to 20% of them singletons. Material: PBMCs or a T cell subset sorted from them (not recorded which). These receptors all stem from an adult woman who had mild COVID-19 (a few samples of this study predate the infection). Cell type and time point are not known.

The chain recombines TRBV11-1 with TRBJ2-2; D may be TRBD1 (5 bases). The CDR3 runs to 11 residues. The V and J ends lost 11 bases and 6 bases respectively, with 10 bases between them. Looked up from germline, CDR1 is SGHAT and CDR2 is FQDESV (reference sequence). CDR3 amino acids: CAVTRAGELFF. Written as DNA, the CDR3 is TGTGCCGTAACCAGGGCCGGGGAGCTGTTTTTT.

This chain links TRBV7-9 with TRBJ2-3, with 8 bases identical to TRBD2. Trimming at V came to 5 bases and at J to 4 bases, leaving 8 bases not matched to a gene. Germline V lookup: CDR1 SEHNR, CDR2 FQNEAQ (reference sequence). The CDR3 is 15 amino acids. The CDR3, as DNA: TGTGCCAGCAGCCGGTACCGGGAGGGGGCAGATACGCAGTATTTT. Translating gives CASSRYREGADTQYF.

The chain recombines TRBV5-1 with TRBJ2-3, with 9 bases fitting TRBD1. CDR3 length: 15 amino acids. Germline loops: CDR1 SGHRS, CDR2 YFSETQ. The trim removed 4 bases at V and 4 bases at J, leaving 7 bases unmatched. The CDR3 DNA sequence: TGCGCCAGCAGCGACGGGACAGGGCAAGCAGATACGCAGTATTTT. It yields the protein CASSDGTGQADTQYF. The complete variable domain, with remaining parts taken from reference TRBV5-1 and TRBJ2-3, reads KAGVTQTPRYLIKTRGQQVTLSCSPISGHRSVSWYQQTPGQGLQFLFEYFSETQRNKGNFPGRFSGRQFSNSRSEMNVSTLELGDSALYLCASSDGTGQADTQYFGPGTRLTVL.

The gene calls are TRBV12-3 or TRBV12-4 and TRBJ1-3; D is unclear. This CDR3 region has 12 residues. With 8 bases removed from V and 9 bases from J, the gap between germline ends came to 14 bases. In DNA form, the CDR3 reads TGTGCCAGCCGTACAGCGCGGGGCACCATATATTTT. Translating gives CASRTARGTIYF.

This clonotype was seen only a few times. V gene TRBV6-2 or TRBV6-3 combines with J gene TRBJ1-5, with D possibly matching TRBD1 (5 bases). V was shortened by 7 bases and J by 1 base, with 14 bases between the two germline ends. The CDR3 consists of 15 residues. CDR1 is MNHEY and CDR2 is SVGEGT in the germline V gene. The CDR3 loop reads CASINGGRSNQPQHF. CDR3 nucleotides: TGTGCCAGCATAAACGGGGGACGGAGCAATCAGCCCCAGCATTTT.

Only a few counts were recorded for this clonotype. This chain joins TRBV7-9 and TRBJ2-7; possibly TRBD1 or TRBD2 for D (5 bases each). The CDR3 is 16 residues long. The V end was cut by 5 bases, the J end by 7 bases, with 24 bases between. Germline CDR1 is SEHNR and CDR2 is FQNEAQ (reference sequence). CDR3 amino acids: CASSPKVRERRSEQYF. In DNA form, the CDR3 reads TGTGCCAGCAGCCCTAAGGTCAGGGAGAGGAGAAGTGAGCAGTACTTC.

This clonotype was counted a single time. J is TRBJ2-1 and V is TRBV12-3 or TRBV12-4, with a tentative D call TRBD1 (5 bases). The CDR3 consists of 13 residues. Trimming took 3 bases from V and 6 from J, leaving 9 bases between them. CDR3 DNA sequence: TGTGCCAGCAGTTTCCAGGGTTTCAATGAGCAGTTCTTC. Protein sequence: CASSFQGFNEQFF.

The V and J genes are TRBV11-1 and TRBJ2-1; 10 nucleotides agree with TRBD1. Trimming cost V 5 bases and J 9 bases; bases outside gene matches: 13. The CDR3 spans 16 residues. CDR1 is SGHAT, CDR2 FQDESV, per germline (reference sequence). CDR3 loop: CASSLPAGTGVAEQFF. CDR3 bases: TGTGCCAGCAGCCTTCCTGCCGGGACAGGGGTGGCTGAGCAGTTCTTC.

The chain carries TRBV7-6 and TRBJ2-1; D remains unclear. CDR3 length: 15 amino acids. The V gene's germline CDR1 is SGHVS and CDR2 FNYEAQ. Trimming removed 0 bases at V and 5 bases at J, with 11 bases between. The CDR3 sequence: CASSLATGPDNEQFF. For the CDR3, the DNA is TGTGCCAGCAGCTTAGCAACCGGGCCCGACAATGAGCAGTTCTTC.

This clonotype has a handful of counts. CDR3 residues: CASSPGQGINIQYF. Here the CDR3 DNA reads TGTGCCAGCTCACCGGGACAGGGGATAAACATTCAGTACTTC. The V and J genes are TRBV18 and TRBJ2-4, with TRBD1 matching over 10 bases. The CDR3 extends over 14 amino acids. Germline V gene data show CDR1 as KGHSH and CDR2 as LQKENI. The V segment lost 3 bases and the J segment 6 bases; nucleotides outside the gene matches: 2.

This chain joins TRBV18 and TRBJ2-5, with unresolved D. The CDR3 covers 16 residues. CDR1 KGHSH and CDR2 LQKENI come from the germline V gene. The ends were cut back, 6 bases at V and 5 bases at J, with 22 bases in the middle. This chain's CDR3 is CASSPRAVGRRETQYF. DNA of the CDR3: TGTGCCAGCTCGCCTAGGGCGGTGGGCCGTCGTGAGACCCAGTACTTC.

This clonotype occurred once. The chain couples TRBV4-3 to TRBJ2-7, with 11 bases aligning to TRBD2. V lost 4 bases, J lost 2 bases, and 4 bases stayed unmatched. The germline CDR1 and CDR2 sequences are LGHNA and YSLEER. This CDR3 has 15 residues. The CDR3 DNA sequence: TGCGCCAGCAGCCCGGCACTAGCGGGAGCCTACGAGCAGTACTTC. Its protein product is CASSPALAGAYEQYF.

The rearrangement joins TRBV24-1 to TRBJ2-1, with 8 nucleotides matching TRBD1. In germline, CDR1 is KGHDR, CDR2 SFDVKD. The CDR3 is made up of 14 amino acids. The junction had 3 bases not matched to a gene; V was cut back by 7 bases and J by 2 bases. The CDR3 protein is CATRDREPYNEQFF. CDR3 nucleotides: TGTGCCACCAGGGACAGGGAGCCCTACAATGAGCAGTTCTTC.

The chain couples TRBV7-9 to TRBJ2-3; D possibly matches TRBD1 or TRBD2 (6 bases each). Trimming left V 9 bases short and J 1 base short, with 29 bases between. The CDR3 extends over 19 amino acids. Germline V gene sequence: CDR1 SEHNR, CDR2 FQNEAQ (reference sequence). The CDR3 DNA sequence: TGTGCCAGTCAGAAGCGACAGGCTAAAATTACGGGGGGCACAGATACGCAGTATTTT. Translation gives CASQKRQAKITGGTDTQYF. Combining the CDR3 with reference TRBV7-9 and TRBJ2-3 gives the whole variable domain DTGVSQNPRHKITKRGQNVTFRCDPISEHNRLYWYRQTLGQGPEFLTYFQNEAQLEKSRLLSDRFSAERPKGSFSTLEIQRTEQGDSAMYLCASQKRQAKITGGTDTQYFGPGTRLTVL.

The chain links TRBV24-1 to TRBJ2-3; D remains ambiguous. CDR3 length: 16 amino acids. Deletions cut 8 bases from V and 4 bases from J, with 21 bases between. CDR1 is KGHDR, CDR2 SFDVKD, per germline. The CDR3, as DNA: TGTGCCACCACCTCTGGGCAGGACGTTAGCTCAGATACGCAGTATTTT. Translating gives CATTSGQDVSSDTQYF.

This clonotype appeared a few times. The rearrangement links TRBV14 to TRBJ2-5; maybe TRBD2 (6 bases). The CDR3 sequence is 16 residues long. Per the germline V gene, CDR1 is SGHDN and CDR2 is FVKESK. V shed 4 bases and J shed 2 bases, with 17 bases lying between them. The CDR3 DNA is TGTGCCAGCAGCCGCCTGGGACTGGGAAGTCAAGAGACCCAGTACTTC. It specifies CASSRLGLGSQETQYF. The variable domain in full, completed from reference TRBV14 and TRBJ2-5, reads EAGVTQFPSHSVIEKGQTVTLRCDPISGHDNLYWYRRVMGKEIKFLLHFVKESKQDESGMPNNRFLAERTGGTYSTLKVQPAELEDSGVYFCASSRLGLGSQETQYFGPGTRLLVL.

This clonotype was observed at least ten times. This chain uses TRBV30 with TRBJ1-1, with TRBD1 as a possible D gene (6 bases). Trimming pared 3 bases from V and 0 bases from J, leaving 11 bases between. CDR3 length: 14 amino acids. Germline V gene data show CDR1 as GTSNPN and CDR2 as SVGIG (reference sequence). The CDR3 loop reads CAWRVGTLNTEAFF. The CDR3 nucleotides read TGTGCCTGGAGAGTAGGGACACTGAACACTGAAGCTTTCTTT.

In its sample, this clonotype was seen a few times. The CDR3 reads CASSLVPGQGPYNEQFF. DNA of the CDR3: TGTGCCAGCAGCTTGGTACCGGGACAGGGACCCTACAATGAGCAGTTCTTC. The chain combines TRBV9 with TRBJ2-1; TRBD1 matches 9 bases. Germline V gene lookup returns CDR1 SGDLS and CDR2 YYNGEE. This CDR3 is 17 amino acids long. V shed 4 bases and J 2 bases; nucleotides not matched to a gene: 10.

CDR3 amino acids: CASSFLDRRNQPQHF. Written as DNA, the CDR3 is TGTGCCAGCAGTTTCCTCGACAGACGCAATCAGCCCCAGCATTTT. The chain employs TRBV27 and TRBJ1-5; D may be TRBD1 (5 bases). This CDR3 contains 15 residues. Germline CDR1 reads MNHEY; CDR2 reads SMNVEV (reference sequence). V lost 3 bases and J 2 bases, leaving 11 bases between the germline ends.

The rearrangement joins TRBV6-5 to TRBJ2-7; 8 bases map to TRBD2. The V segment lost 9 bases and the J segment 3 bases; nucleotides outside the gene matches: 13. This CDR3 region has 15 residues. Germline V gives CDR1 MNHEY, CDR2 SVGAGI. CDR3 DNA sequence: TGTGCCAGTTCCGTAGTCGGGGGGGTAGGCTACGAGCAGTACTTC. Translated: CASSVVGGVGYEQYF.

The CDR3 sequence: CASSYAVAGTSYNEQFF. In DNA, the CDR3 is TGTGCCAGCAGTTACGCCGTGGCGGGGACATCCTACAATGAGCAGTTCTTC. The chain recombines TRBV6-5 with TRBJ2-1, with D possibly being TRBD1 or TRBD2 (6 bases each). Looked up from germline, CDR1 is MNHEY and CDR2 is SVGAGI. Trimming shortened V by 2 bases and J by 1 base, and 15 bases separated the two germline ends. The CDR3 covers 17 residues.

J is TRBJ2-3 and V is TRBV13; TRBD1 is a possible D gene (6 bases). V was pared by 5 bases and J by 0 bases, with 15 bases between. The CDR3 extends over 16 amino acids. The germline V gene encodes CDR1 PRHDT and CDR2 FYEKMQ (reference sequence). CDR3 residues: CASSRDRRYSTDTQYF. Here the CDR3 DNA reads TGTGCCAGCAGCCGAGACAGGAGATATAGCACAGATACGCAGTATTTT.

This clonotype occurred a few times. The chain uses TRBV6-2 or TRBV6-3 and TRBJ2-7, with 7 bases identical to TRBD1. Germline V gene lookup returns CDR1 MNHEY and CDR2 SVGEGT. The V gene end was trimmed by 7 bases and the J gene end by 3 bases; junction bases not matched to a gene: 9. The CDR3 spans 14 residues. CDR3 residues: CASTSQGSLYEQYF. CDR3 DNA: TGTGCCAGCACCTCACAGGGGTCCCTCTACGAGCAGTACTTC.

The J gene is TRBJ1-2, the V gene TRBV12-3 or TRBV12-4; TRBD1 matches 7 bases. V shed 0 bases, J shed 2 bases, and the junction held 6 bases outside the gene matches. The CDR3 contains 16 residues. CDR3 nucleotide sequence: TGTGCCAGCAGTTTAGCGCTAGAGACAGGGAACTATGGCTACACCTTC. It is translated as CASSLALETGNYGYTF.

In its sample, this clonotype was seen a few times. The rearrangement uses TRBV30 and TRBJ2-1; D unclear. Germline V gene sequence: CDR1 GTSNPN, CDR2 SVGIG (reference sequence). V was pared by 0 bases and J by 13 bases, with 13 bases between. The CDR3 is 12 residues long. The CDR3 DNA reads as TGTGCCTGGAGTGTACATGAAGGCGTCCAGTTCTTC. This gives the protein CAWSVHEGVQFF.

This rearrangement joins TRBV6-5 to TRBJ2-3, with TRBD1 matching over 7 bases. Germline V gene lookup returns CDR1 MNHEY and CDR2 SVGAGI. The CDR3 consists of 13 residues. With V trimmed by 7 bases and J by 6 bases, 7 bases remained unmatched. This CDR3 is CASNRDRTDTQYF. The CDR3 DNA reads TGTGCCAGCAACCGGGACAGAACTGATACGCAGTATTTT.

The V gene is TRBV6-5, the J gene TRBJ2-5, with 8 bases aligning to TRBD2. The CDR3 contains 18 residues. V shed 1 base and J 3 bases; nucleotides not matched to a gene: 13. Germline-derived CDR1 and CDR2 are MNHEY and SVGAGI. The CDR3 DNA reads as TGTGCCAGCAGTTACTATGCGTCGGGAGCGGGAGAGAAAGAGACCCAGTACTTC. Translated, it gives CASSYYASGAGEKETQYF.

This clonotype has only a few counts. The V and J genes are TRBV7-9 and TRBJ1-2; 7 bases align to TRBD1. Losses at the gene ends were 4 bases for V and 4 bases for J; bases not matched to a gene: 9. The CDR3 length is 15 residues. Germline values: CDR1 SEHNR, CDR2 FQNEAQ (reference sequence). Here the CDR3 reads CASSSQGGGLYGYTF. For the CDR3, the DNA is TGTGCCAGCAGCTCCCAGGGAGGGGGCCTCTATGGCTACACCTTC.

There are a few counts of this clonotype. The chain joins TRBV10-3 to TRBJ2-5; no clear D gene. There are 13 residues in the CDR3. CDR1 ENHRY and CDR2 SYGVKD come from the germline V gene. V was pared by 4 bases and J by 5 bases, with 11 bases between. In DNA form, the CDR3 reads TGTGCCATCAGTGGAGACCACGGGGAGACCCAGTACTTC. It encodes CAISGDHGETQYF.

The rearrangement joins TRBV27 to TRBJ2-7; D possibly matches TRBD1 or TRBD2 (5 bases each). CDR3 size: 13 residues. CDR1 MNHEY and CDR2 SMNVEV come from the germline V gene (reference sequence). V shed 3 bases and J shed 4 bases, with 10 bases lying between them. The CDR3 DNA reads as TGTGCCAGCAGTTTGGGGGATAGGTACGAGCAGTACTTC. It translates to CASSLGDRYEQYF.